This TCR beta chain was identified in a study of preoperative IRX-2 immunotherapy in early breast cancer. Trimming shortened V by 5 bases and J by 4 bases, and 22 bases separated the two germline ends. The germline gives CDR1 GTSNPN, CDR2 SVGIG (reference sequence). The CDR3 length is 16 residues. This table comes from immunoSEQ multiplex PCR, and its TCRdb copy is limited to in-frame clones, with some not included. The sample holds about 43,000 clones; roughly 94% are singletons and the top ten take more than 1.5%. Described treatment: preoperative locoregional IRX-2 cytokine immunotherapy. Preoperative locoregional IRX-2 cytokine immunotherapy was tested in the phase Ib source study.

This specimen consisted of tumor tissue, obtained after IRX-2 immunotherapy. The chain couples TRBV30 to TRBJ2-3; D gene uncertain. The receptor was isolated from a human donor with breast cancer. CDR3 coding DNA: TGTGCCTGGCAACGGGTAGCCCCCTTTAACGCAGATACGCAGTATTTT. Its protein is CAWQRVAPFNADTQYF. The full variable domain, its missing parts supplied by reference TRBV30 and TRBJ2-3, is SQTIHQWPATLVQPVGSPLSLECTVEGTSNPNLYWYRQAAGRGLQLLFYSVGIGQISSEVPQNLSASRPQDRQFILSSKKLLLSDSGFYLCAWQRVAPFNADTQYFGPGTRLTVL.